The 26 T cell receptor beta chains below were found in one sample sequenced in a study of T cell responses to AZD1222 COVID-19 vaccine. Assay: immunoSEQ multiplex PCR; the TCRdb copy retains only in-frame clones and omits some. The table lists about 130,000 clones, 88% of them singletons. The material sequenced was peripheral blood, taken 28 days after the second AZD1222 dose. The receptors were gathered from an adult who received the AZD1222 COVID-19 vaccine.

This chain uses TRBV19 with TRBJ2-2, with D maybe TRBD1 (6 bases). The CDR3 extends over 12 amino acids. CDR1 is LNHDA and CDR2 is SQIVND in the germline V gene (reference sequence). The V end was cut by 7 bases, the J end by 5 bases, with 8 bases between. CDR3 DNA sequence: TGTGCCAGTAAAGGGGGAACCGGGGAGCTGTTTTTT. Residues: CASKGGTGELFF. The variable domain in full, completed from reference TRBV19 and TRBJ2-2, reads DGGITQSPKYLFRKEGQNVTLSCEQNLNHDAMYWYRQDPGQGLRLIYYSQIVNDFQKGDIAEGYSVSREKKESFPLTVTSAQKNPTAFYLCASKGGTGELFFGEGSRLTVL.

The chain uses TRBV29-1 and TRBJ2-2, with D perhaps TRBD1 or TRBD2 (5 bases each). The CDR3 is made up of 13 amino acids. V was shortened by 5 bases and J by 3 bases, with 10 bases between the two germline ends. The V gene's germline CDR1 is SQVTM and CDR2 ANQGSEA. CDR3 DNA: TGCAGCGTTCTGGGGACCTACACCGGGGAGCTGTTTTTT. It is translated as CSVLGTYTGELFF.

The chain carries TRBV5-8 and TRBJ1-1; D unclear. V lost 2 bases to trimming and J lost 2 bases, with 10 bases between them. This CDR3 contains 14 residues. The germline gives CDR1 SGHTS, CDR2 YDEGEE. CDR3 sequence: CASSFPERNTEAFF. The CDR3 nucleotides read TGTGCCAGCAGCTTCCCAGAACGCAACACTGAAGCTTTCTTT. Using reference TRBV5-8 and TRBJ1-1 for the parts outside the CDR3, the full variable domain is EAGVTQSPTHLIKTRGQQATLRCSPISGHTSVYWYQQALGLGLQFLLWYDEGEERNRGNFPPRFSGRQFPNYSSELNVNALELEDSALYLCASSFPERNTEAFFGQGTRLTVV.

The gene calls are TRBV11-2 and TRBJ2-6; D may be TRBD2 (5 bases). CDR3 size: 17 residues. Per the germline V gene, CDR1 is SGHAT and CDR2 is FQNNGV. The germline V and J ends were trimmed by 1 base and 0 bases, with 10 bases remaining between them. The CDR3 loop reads CASSLAGYSSGANVLTF. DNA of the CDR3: TGTGCCAGCAGCTTAGCGGGGTACAGCTCTGGGGCCAACGTCCTGACTTTC.

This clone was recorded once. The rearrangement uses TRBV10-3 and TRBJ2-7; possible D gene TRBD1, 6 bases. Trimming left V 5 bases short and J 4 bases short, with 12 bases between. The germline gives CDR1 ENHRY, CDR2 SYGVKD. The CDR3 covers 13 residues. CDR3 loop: CAISQGLVYEQYF. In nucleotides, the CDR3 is TGTGCCATCAGTCAGGGGTTAGTGTACGAGCAGTACTTC.

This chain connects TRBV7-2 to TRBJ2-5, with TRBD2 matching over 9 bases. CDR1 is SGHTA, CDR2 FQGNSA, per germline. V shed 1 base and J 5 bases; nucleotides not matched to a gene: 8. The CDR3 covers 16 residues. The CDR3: CASSLGTSAQLETQYF. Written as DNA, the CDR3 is TGTGCCAGCAGCTTAGGGACTAGCGCTCAGTTGGAGACCCAGTACTTC.

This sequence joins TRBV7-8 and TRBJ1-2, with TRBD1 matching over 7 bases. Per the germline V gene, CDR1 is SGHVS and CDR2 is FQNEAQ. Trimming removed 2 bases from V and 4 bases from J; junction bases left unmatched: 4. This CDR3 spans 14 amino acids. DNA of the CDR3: TGTGCCAGCAGCTTAAGGGGGCAGGGCTATGGCTACACCTTC. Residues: CASSLRGQGYGYTF.

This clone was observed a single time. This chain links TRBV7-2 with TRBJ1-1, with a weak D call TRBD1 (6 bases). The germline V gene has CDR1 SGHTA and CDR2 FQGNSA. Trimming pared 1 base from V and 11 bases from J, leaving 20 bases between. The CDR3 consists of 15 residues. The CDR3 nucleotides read TGTGCCAGCAGCTTAGACGGCGGCCCGGGAACAGGGGCTTTCTTT. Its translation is CASSLDGGPGTGAFF.

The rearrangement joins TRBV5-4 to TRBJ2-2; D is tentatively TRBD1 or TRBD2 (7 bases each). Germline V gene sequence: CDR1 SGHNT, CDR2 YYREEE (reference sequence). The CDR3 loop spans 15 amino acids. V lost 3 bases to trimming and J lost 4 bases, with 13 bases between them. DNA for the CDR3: TGTGCCAGCAGCTCGACAGGGAGGGTCACCGGGGAGCTGTTTTTT. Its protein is CASSSTGRVTGELFF.

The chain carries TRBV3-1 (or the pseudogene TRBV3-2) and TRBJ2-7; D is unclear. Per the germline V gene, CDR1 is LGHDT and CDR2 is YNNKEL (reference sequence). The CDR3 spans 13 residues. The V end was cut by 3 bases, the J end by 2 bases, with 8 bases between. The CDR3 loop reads CASSHRYPYEQYF. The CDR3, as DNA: TGTGCCAGCAGCCACCGTTATCCCTACGAGCAGTACTTC.

The CDR3 nucleotides read TGTGCCAGCAGTTACTCCGGGGGTAATTCACCCCTCCACTTT. This sequence encodes CASSYSGGNSPLHF. The chain recombines TRBV6-5 with TRBJ1-6, with D tentatively TRBD1 (5 bases). The germline CDR1 and CDR2 sequences are MNHEY and SVGAGI. The CDR3 consists of 14 residues. V dropped 0 bases and J dropped 6 bases, with 6 bases sitting between them.

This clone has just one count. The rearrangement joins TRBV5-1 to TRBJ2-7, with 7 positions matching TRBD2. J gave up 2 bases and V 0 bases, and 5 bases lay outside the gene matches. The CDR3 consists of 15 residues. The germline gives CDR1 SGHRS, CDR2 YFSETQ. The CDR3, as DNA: TGCGCCAGCAGCTTGGGGTCGCGGGGGACCTACGAGCAGTACTTC. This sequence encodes CASSLGSRGTYEQYF.

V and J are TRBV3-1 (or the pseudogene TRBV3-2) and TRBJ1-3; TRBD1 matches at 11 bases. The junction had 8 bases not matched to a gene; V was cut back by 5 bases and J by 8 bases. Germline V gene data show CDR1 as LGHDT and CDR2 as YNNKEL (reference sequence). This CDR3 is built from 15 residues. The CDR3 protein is CASSDLGQGADTIYF. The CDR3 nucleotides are TGTGCCAGCAGCGATCTCGGACAGGGGGCTGACACCATATATTTT.

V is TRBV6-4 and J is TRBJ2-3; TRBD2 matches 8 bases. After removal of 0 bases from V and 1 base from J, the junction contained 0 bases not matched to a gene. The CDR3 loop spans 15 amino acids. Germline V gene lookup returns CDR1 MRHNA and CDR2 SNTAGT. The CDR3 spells CASSDSREGTDTQYF. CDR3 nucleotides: TGTGCCAGCAGTGACTCGCGGGAGGGCACAGATACGCAGTATTTT.

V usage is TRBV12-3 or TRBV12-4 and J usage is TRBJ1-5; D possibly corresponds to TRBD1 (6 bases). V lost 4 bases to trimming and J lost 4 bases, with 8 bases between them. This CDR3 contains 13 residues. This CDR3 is CASSSDRNQPQHF. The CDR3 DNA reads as TGTGCCAGCAGTTCGGACAGAAATCAGCCCCAGCATTTT.

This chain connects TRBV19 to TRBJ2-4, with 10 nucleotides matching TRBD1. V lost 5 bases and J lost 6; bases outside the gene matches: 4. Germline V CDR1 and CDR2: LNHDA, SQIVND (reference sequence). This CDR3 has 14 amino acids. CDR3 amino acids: CASSRGQGLNIQYF. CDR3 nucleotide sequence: TGTGCCAGTAGTCGGGGACAGGGGTTAAACATTCAGTACTTC. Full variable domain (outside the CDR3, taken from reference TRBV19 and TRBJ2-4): DGGITQSPKYLFRKEGQNVTLSCEQNLNHDAMYWYRQDPGQGLRLIYYSQIVNDFQKGDIAEGYSVSREKKESFPLTVTSAQKNPTAFYLCASSRGQGLNIQYFGAGTRLSVL.

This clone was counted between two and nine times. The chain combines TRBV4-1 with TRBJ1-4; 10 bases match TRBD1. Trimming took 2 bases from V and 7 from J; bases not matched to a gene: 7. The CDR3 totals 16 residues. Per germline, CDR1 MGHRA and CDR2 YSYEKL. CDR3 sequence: CASSQSQDRGFEKLFF. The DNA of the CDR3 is TGCGCCAGCAGCCAATCCCAGGACAGGGGGTTTGAAAAACTGTTTTTT.

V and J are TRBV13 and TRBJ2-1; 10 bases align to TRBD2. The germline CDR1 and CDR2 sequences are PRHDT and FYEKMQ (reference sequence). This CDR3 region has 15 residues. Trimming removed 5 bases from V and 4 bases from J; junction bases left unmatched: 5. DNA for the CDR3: TGTGCCAGCAGCCCCCGGACTAGCGGATACAATGAGCAGTTCTTC. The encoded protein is CASSPRTSGYNEQFF. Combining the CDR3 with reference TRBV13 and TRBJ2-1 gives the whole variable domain AAGVIQSPRHLIKEKRETATLKCYPIPRHDTVYWYQQGPGQDPQFLISFYEKMQSDKGSIPDRFSAQQFSDYHSELNMSSLELGDSALYFCASSPRTSGYNEQFFGPGTRLTVL.

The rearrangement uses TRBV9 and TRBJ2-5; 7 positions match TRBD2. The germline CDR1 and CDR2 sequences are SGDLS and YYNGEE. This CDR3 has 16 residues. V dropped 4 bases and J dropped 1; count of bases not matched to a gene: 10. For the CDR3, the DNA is TGTGCCAGCAGCCTTGGGGCGGGGGTCCCCCAAGAGACCCAGTACTTC. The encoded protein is CASSLGAGVPQETQYF.

CDR3 sequence reads: CASSPGQAVLSGNTIYF. In DNA, the CDR3 is TGTGCCAGCAGCCCGGGACAGGCGGTCCTCTCTGGAAACACCATATATTTT. The chain joins TRBV5-5 to TRBJ1-3; 8 nucleotides line up with TRBD1. There are 17 residues in the CDR3. Germline CDR1 SGHKS, CDR2 YYEKEE (reference sequence). The V gene end was trimmed by 4 bases and the J gene end by 0 bases; junction bases not matched to a gene: 9.

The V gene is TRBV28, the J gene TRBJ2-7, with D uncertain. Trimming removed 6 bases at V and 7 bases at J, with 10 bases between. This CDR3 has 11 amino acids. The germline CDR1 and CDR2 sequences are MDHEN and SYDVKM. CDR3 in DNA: TGTGCCAGCAGCTCCGAGTTAGAGCAGTACTTC. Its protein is CASSSELEQYF.

CDR3 nucleotides: TGTGCCAGTACCCCCCGGCACGGTAGCAATCAGCCCCAGCATTTT. Its protein product is CASTPRHGSNQPQHF. The chain has TRBV19 and TRBJ1-5, with D unclear. V was clipped by 7 bases and J by 0 bases, with 13 bases between them. Per germline, CDR1 LNHDA and CDR2 SQIVND (reference sequence). The CDR3 runs to 15 residues.

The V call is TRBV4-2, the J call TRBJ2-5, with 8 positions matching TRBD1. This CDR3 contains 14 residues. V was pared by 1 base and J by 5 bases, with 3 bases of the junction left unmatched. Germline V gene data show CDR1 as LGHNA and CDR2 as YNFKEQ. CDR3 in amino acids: CASSQGTGLETQYF. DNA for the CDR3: TGTGCCAGCAGCCAAGGGACAGGGCTTGAGACCCAGTACTTC.

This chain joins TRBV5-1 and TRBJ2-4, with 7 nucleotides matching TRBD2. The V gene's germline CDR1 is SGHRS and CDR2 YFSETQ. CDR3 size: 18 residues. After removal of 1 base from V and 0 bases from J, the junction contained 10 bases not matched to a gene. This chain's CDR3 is CASSLLPPAGAAKNIQYF. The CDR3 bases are TGCGCCAGCAGCTTGCTTCCGCCTGCGGGAGCAGCCAAAAACATTCAGTACTTC.

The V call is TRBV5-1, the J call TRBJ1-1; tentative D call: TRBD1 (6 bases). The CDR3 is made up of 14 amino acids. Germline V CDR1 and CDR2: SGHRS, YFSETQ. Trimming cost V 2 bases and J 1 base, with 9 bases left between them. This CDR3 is CASSLGTQNTEAFF. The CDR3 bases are TGCGCCAGCAGCTTAGGGACACAGAACACTGAAGCTTTCTTT.

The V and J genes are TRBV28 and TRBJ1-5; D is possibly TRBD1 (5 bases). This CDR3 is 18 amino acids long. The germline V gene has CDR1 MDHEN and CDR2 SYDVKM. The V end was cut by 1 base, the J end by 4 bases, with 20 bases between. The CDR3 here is CASSLYADGHWGNQPQHF. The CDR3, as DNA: TGTGCCAGCAGTTTATATGCGGACGGACATTGGGGAAATCAGCCCCAGCATTTT.